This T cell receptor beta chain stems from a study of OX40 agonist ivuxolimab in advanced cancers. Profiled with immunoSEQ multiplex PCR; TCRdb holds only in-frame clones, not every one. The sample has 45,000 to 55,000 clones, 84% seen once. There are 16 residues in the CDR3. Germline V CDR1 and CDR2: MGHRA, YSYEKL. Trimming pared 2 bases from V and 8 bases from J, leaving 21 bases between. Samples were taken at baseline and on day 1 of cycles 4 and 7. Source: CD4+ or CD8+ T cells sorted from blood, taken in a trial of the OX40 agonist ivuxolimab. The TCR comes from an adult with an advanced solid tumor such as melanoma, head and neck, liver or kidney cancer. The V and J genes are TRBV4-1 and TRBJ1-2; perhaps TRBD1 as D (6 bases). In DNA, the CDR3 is TGCGCCAGCAGCCAATGGGAACCGAGACAGGCTATAGGCTACACCTTC. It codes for CASSQWEPRQAIGYTF.